A selection of T cell receptor beta chains follows, all from one sample in a study of T-cell memory formation after mild COVID-19. TCRdb passed the 5' RACE reads through MiXCR, listing each CDR3 protein once. The data show roughly 150,000 distinct CDR3 sequences, more than 14% seen once. Sequencing used PBMCs or a T cell subset sorted from them (not recorded which). These receptors came from an adult woman who had mild COVID-19 (a few samples of this study predate the infection). Cell type and time point are not known. CDR3s include the opening cysteine and the closing phenylalanine or tryptophan. The D gene is left open where the match is weak. Expanded clones are given a class, and other clones once, few, many or no size at all.

abundance	v_gene	d_gene	j_gene	CDR3aa	CDR3nt
NA	TRBV7-2	NA	TRBJ2-5	CASRDWIGGGETQYF	TGTGCCAGCAGGGATTGGATCGGGGGCGGAGAGACCCAGTACTTC
NA	TRBV27	TRBD2	TRBJ2-1	CASSLSPGTSGEQFF	TGTGCCAGCAGTTTATCCCCAGGGACTAGCGGGGAGCAGTTCTTC
NA	TRBV3-1	NA	TRBJ1-1	CASSQDQTRGRPFF	TGTGCCAGCAGCCAAGATCAAACGAGGGGGAGGCCTTTCTTT
NA	TRBV7-6	TRBD2	TRBJ2-1	CASSLTLAGGLLEQFF	TGTGCCAGCAGCTTAACCCTAGCGGGAGGCCTCCTTGAGCAGTTCTTC
NA	TRBV11-2	TRBD2	TRBJ2-4	CASSPGTSGTNIQYF	TGTGCCAGCAGCCCCGGGACTAGCGGGACGAACATTCAGTACTTC
few	TRBV6-6	TRBD2	TRBJ2-7	CASRGGLAGAYEQYF	TGTGCCAGCAGGGGGGGACTAGCGGGGGCCTACGAGCAGTACTTC
once	TRBV6-6	TRBD2	TRBJ2-7	CASSSPAGTRLGEQYF	TGTGCCAGCAGTTCCCCCGCCGGGACTAGGCTAGGCGAGCAGTACTTC
few	TRBV12-3/TRBV12-4	NA	TRBJ1-4	CASSQFATNEKLFF	TGTGCCAGCAGCCAATTCGCAACTAATGAAAAACTGTTTTTT
NA	TRBV3-1	TRBD2	TRBJ2-5	CASSPGTSVNEETQYF	TGTGCCAGCAGCCCTGGGACTAGCGTGAACGAAGAGACCCAGTACTTC
NA	TRBV6-5	TRBD1	TRBJ2-3	CASSYGTARTDTQYF	TGTGCCAGCAGTTACGGGACAGCCCGCACAGATACGCAGTATTTT
NA	TRBV5-1	NA	TRBJ2-5	CASSFLGDPRRETQYF	TGCGCCAGCAGCTTCTTGGGGGACCCAAGGCGGGAGACCCAGTACTTC
few	TRBV9	TRBD2	TRBJ2-1	CASSVGGGSRYNEQFF	TGTGCCAGCAGCGTAGGAGGCGGGAGCAGGTACAATGAGCAGTTCTTC
few	TRBV12-3/TRBV12-4	NA	TRBJ2-5	CASSFSGGRVKTQYF	TGTGCCAGCAGTTTCTCGGGGGGCAGGGTGAAGACCCAGTACTTC
NA	TRBV2	NA	TRBJ1-1	CASSREFRGTEAFF	TGTGCCAGCAGTCGTGAGTTTCGAGGCACTGAAGCTTTCTTT
few	TRBV21-1	NA	TRBJ1-2	CAIHQADSPLDGYTF	TGTGCCATCCATCAGGCGGACAGCCCGTTGGATGGCTACACCTTC
NA	TRBV29-1	NA	TRBJ2-4	CSGRVSKNIQYF	TGCAGCGGTAGGGTCTCCAAAAACATTCAGTACTTC
NA	TRBV9	NA	TRBJ2-1	CASSVVGASPGHNEQFF	TGTGCCAGCAGCGTAGTAGGAGCCTCCCCCGGGCACAATGAGCAGTTCTTC
few	TRBV15	NA	TRBJ1-1	CATSSRSLRGYTEAFF	TGTGCCACCAGCAGCCGAAGTCTGCGCGGTTACACTGAAGCTTTCTTT
NA	TRBV7-2	TRBD2	TRBJ2-5	CASSPPSGSMGETQYF	TGTGCCAGCAGCCCCCCTAGCGGGAGTATGGGAGAGACCCAGTACTTC
NA	TRBV24-1	NA	TRBJ1-1	CATSDYPGTEAFF	TGTGCCACCAGTGATTACCCGGGCACTGAAGCTTTCTTT
NA	TRBV24-1	NA	TRBJ2-2	CATTGRGSGELFF	TGTGCCACCACCGGAAGGGGGTCCGGGGAGCTGTTTTTT
many	TRBV5-1	TRBD1	TRBJ2-3	CASSLAGGPTSTDTQYF	TGCGCCAGCAGCTTGGCAGGGGGCCCAACTAGCACAGATACGCAGTATTTT
NA	TRBV15	NA	TRBJ2-5	CATEAGKETQYF	TGTGCCACCGAGGCGGGGAAAGAGACCCAGTACTTC
NA	TRBV7-9	NA	TRBJ2-7	CASSPTGRYEQYF	TGTGCCAGCAGCCCAACAGGGAGGTACGAGCAGTACTTC
NA	TRBV4-1	NA	TRBJ1-5	CASSQDFLQVFMPQHF	TGCGCCAGCAGCCAAGATTTCTTACAGGTGTTTATGCCCCAGCATTTT
NA	TRBV4-1	NA	TRBJ2-7	CASSHEPRSTYEQYF	TGCGCCAGCAGCCATGAACCCAGGTCAACCTACGAGCAGTACTTC
NA	TRBV3-1	TRBD2	TRBJ2-5	CASNHLEGTSGRGETQYF	TGTGCCAGCAACCATCTCGAAGGAACTAGCGGGAGAGGTGAGACCCAGTACTTC